This entry lists 4 T cell receptor beta chains sequenced from one sample in a study of blood T cell repertoires in COVID-19. Clones were sequenced by immunoSEQ multiplex PCR, and TCRdb holds only the in-frame ones, with some missing. This sample has 200,000 or so clones, with about 80% found just once. The sample taken for sequencing was PBMCs or T cells enriched from blood (not recorded which). The receptor set was obtained from a man aged 40-49 years who had recovered from COVID-19.

For this clone: Other nucleotide sequences in the sample specify the same CDR3. J is TRBJ1-5 and V is TRBV2; 10 bases map to TRBD1. V lost 6 bases and J lost 4; bases outside the gene matches: 0. Germline loops: CDR1 SNHLY, CDR2 FYNNEI. The CDR3 totals 13 residues. The CDR3 loop is CASRGQGNQPQHF. CDR3 sequence (DNA): TGTGCCAGCAGGGGACAGGGGAATCAGCCCCAGCATTTT.

The rearrangement uses TRBV10-2 and TRBJ2-7, with 16 positions matching TRBD2. This CDR3 has 18 amino acids. Germline V lookup: CDR1 WSHSY, CDR2 SAAADI. The V segment lost 7 bases and the J segment 3 bases; nucleotides outside the gene matches: 12. The CDR3 is CASKPTGTSGGAVYEQYF. Written as DNA, the CDR3 is TGCGCCAGCAAACCAACCGGGACTAGCGGGGGGGCTGTCTACGAGCAGTACTTC.

This chain links TRBV28 with TRBJ2-1, with a weak D call TRBD1 (6 bases). V was shortened by 7 bases and J by 2 bases, with 18 bases between the two germline ends. Germline V gives CDR1 MDHEN, CDR2 SYDVKM. This CDR3 is built from 16 residues. The CDR3 reads CASTLGQGRTYNEQFF. CDR3 in DNA: TGTGCCAGCACCTTAGGGCAGGGGCGAACCTACAATGAGCAGTTCTTC.

This clone was picked up a small number of times. The V call is TRBV29-1, the J call TRBJ1-2; 11 bases align to TRBD1. V lost 5 bases to trimming and J lost 3 bases; unmatched junction nucleotides: 2. The CDR3 runs 13 residues. Germline V gives CDR1 SQVTM, CDR2 ANQGSEA. In DNA form, the CDR3 reads TGCAGCGTTAGGACAGGGGGCTACTATGGCTACACCTTC. Residues: CSVRTGGYYGYTF.